This T cell receptor beta chain was recovered during a study of cytotoxic CD8 clonotypes in ibrutinib-treated CLL. Overall study context: Outcomes included 25 or so partial and 2 complete responses; after median about 68 months, 14 stayed remitted and around 12 progressed. General study points: Baseline clonality was higher than in age-matched healthy donors and moved in step with circulating CD8+ T-cell counts. The study found clonality rose at ibrutinib response, then fell toward baseline at progression.

The data were produced by immunoSEQ multiplex PCR, yet TCRdb's version contains in-frame clones alone and is incomplete. The sample lists approximately 130,000 clones; 84% were seen once. On this clone: Its matching antigen is unknown.

The CDR3 has 15 residues. The germline V gene has CDR1 SGHNT and CDR2 YYREEE (reference sequence). V was trimmed by 0 bases and J by 5 bases, leaving 12 bases between them. Sequencing used PBMCs, obtained after 24 months of ibrutinib treatment. The chain joins TRBV5-4 to TRBJ2-1; D not resolved. The TCR sequence derives from a human donor with chronic lymphocytic leukemia. The CDR3 region is CASSLAVGVHNEQFF. In DNA, the CDR3 is TGTGCCAGCAGCTTGGCCGTTGGGGTCCACAATGAGCAGTTCTTC.